These T cell receptor beta chains were read from a single sample in a study of blood T cell repertoires in COVID-19. Method: immunoSEQ multiplex PCR; TCRdb's copy keeps in-frame clones and lacks some. The sample records about 170,000 clones, approximately 87% being singletons. Sequenced material: PBMCs or T cells enriched from blood (not recorded which). The receptors stem from a woman in her forties or fifties who had recovered from COVID-19. Both conserved end residues are part of each CDR3. Fields, in order: D gene, J gene, V gene, clone size, CDR3 length, CDR3 DNA, CDR3 protein. The D gene is left open where the match is weak. A row's size may be missing; if present it is once, few, many or a size class.

>TRBD2|TRBJ2-3|TRBV28|NA|17
TGTGCCAGCAGTTTATTAAGCGGGGGCAAGGGGGCAGATACGCAGTATTTT
CASSLLSGGKGADTQYF
>NA|TRBJ1-2|TRBV28|NA|12
TGTGCCAGCACTAGGTCGGACAGACCCTACACCTTC
CASTRSDRPYTF
>NA|TRBJ2-1|TRBV27|few|15
TGTGCCAGCAGTTTTGGGGGGAGCTCCTACAATGAGCAGTTCTTC
CASSFGGSSYNEQFF
>TRBD2|TRBJ2-1|TRBV14|NA|15
TGTGCCAGCAGCCAAGCCACTAGCGGGGAAAATGAGCAGTTCTTC
CASSQATSGENEQFF
>TRBD2|TRBJ2-5|TRBV28|NA|16
TGTGCCAGCAGTTTATCACTAGCGGCGGCCCAAGAGACCCAGTACTTC
CASSLSLAAAQETQYF
>TRBD1|TRBJ1-1|TRBV18|few|13
TGTGCCAGCTCACCGACAGGGCCCACTGAAGCTTTCTTT
CASSPTGPTEAFF
>TRBD1|TRBJ1-2|TRBV5-1|NA|15
TGCGCCAGCAGTTTGACGGGACAGGGGAAAGAAGGCTACACCTTC
CASSLTGQGKEGYTF
>NA|TRBJ2-3|TRBV20-1|once|12
TGCAGTGCTCGTGGACAAGACAGTACGCAGTATTTT
CSARGQDSTQYF
>TRBD2|TRBJ2-1|TRBV9|NA|15
TGTGCCAGCAGCGCCCCCGGGACTAACTACAATGAGCAGTTCTTC
CASSAPGTNYNEQFF
>NA|TRBJ1-6|TRBV12-5|NA|14
TGTGCTAGTGGTTTGGGGGGCAAGAATTCACCCCTCCACTTT
CASGLGGKNSPLHF
>TRBD1|TRBJ1-5|TRBV7-9|NA|15
TGTGCCAGCAGCCTGGGACAGGGTGGAGGTCAGCCCCAGCATTTT
CASSLGQGGGQPQHF
>NA|TRBJ1-4|TRBV2|NA|13
TGTGCCAGCGGTCCGGGGTACGACGAAAAACTGTTTTTT
CASGPGYDEKLFF
>NA|TRBJ2-4|TRBV5-4|NA|14
TGTGCCAGCAGCTTGGGGACAGAGAAAAACATTCAGTACTTC
CASSLGTEKNIQYF
>TRBD1|TRBJ2-5|TRBV11-2|once|13
TGTGCCAGCAGCCCAGGACAGGAACAGACCCAGTACTTC
CASSPGQEQTQYF
>TRBD1|TRBJ1-5|TRBV6-6|many|15
TGTGCCAGCAAGCAGCAGGGGGCGGACAATCAGCCCCAGCATTTT
CASKQQGADNQPQHF
>NA|TRBJ2-2|TRBV20-1|once|13
TGCAGTGCTAGTGTCCAGAACGCCGGGGAGCTGTTTTTT
CSASVQNAGELFF
>NA|TRBJ1-5|TRBV6-2/TRBV6-3|many|13
TGTGCCAGCAGCCTCGGGAGTGCTCAGCCCCAGCATTTT
CASSLGSAQPQHF
>TRBD1|TRBJ1-4|TRBV7-9|NA|14
TGTGCCAGCAGCGCCACAGGGGTTAGGGAAAAACTGTTTTTT
CASSATGVREKLFF
>TRBD2|TRBJ2-1|TRBV5-8|NA|13
TGTGCCAGCAGCGGGGGACTACTCAATGAGCAGTTCTTC
CASSGGLLNEQFF
>TRBD2|TRBJ2-3|TRBV7-9|few|14
TGTGCCATCCCGGGAGGGAGGGCCCCAGATACGCAGTATTTT
CAIPGGRAPDTQYF
>NA|TRBJ1-5|TRBV5-1|few|15
TGCGCCAGCAGCCCAGAGGGGGGGGAAAATCAGCCCCAGCATTTT
CASSPEGGENQPQHF
>NA|TRBJ1-3|TRBV30|NA|14
TGTGCCTGGGAGGGAGTTTATTCTGGAAACACCATATATTTT
CAWEGVYSGNTIYF
>NA|TRBJ1-2|TRBV10-3|few|13
TGTGCCATCAGTGGCTTGGGGGGCTATGGCTACACCTTC
CAISGLGGYGYTF
>TRBD1|TRBJ1-1|TRBV27|NA|15
TGTGCCAGCAGTCTAAGACAGGGGTGGAACACTGAAGCTTTCTTT
CASSLRQGWNTEAFF
>NA|TRBJ1-1|TRBV19|NA|16
TGTGCCAGTAGTACCCTAGGGCGGGATACCCAGCTAGGAGCTTTCTTT
CASSTLGRDTQLGAFF
>NA|TRBJ1-6|TRBV12-3/TRBV12-4|NA|12
TGTGCCAGCAGTCAACAGGTCTCACCCCTCCACTTT
CASSQQVSPLHF
>TRBD2|TRBJ2-1|TRBV24-1|NA|19
TGTGCCACCAGTGATCCAGCGGGGGGGCAGGAGGGGCCATACAATGAGCAGTTCTTC
CATSDPAGGQEGPYNEQFF
>NA|TRBJ1-4|TRBV5-1|NA|15
TGCGCCAGCAGCTCAAGCAGGGGCACTAATGAAAAACTGTTTTTT
CASSSSRGTNEKLFF
>NA|TRBJ2-1|TRBV25-1|NA|15
TGTGCCAGCAGTGAACGGCGCCAGGGGAGTAATGAGCAGTTCTTC
CASSERRQGSNEQFF
>TRBD2|TRBJ2-5|TRBV27|few|15
TGTGCCAGCAGGGGGGCTAGCGGGGGTGAAGAGACCCAGTACTTC
CASRGASGGEETQYF
>NA|TRBJ1-4|TRBV14|many|16
TGTGCCAGCAGCTACTCCCGGGACATTCCGAATGAAAAACTGTTTTTT
CASSYSRDIPNEKLFF
>NA|TRBJ2-2|TRBV27|few|18
TGTGCCAGCAAAAGAGCTTGGTCCGGCGGAAAGAACACCGGGGAGCTGTTTTTT
CASKRAWSGGKNTGELFF
>NA|TRBJ1-1|TRBV3-1/TRBV3-2|NA|13
TGTGCCAGCAGCCAGCGGGGCTACACTGAAGCTTTCTTT
CASSQRGYTEAFF
>NA|TRBJ2-1|TRBV14|NA|14
TGTGCCAGCAGCCCCCGCCAGGGCATCAATGAGCAGTTCTTC
CASSPRQGINEQFF